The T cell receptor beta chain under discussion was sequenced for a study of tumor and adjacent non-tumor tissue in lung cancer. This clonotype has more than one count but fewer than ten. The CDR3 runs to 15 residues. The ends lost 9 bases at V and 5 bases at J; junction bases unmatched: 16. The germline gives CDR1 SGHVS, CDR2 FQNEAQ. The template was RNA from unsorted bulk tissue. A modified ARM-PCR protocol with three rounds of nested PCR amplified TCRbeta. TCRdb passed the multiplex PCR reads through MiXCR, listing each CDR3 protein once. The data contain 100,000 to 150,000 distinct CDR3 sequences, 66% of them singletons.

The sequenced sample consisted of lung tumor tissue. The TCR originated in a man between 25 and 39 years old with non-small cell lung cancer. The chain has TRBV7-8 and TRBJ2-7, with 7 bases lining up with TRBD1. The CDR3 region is CASNMTGSMGHEQYF. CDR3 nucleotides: TGTGCCAGTAACATGACAGGGTCGATGGGCCACGAGCAGTACTTC.